This paragraph reports one T cell receptor beta chain. V shed 2 bases and J shed 0 bases, with 14 bases lying between them. This CDR3 is 17 amino acids long. The V gene's germline CDR1 is MGHDK and CDR2 SYGVNS. These data belong to a study of blood T cell repertoires in COVID-19. About the study: From T cells, B-cell-depleted T cells, or PBMCs came the material, which was cDNA or gDNA.

TCRdb keeps only in-frame clones here, not all; method: immunoSEQ multiplex PCR. Of over 300,000 clones listed, 65% to 90% are singletons. The chain employs TRBV25-1 and TRBJ2-4; a possible D gene is TRBD1 (6 bases). The sequence came from a human donor in a cohort sampled during active COVID-19. The sample consisted of peripheral blood. The CDR3 DNA sequence: TGTGCCAGCAGTGAAGCAAGGGCGACAGGAGCCAAAAACATTCAGTACTTC. Translated: CASSEARATGAKNIQYF.